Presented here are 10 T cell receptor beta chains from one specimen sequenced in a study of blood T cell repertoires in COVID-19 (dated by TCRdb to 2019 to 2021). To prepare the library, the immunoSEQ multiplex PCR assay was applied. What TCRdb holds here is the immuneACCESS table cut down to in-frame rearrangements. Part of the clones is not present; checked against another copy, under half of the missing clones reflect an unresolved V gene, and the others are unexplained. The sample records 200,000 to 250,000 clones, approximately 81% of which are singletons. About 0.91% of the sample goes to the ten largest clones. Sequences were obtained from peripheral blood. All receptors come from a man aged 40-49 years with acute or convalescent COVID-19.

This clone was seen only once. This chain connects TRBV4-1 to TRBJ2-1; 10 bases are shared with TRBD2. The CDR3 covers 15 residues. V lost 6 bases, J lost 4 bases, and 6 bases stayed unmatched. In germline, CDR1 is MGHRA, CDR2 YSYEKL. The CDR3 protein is CASRRSGGEYNEQFF. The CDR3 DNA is TGCGCCAGCAGGAGGAGCGGGGGGGAGTACAATGAGCAGTTCTTC.

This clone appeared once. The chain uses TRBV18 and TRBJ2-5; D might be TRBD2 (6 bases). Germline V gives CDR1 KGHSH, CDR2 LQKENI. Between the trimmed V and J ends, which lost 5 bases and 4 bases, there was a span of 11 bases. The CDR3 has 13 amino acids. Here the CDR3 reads CASSTTRPETQYF. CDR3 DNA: TGTGCCAGCTCAACGACTAGGCCAGAGACCCAGTACTTC.

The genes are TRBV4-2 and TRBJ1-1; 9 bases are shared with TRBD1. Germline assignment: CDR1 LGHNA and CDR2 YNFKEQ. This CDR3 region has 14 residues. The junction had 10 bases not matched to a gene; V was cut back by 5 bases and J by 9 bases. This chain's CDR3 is CASSIDRGGLQAFF. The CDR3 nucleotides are TGTGCCAGCAGCATCGACAGGGGGGGTTTACAAGCTTTCTTT.

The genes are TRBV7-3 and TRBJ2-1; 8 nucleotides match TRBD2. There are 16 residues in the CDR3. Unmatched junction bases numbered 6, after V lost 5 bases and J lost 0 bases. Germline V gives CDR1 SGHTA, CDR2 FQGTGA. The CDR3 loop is CASSEARGGSYNEQFF. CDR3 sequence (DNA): TGTGCCAGCAGCGAAGCACGGGGGGGCTCCTACAATGAGCAGTTCTTC.

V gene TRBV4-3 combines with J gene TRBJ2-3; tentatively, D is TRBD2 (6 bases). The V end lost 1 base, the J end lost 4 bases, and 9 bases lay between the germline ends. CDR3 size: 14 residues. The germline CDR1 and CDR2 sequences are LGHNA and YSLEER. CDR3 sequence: CASSQARGPDTQYF. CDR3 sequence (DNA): TGCGCCAGCAGCCAAGCGCGGGGCCCAGATACGCAGTATTTT.

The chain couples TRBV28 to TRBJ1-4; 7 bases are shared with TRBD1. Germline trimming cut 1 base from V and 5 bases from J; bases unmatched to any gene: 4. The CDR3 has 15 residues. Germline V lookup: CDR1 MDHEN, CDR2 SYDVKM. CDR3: CASSLSRGLNEKLFF. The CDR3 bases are TGTGCCAGCAGTTTATCGAGGGGGCTCAATGAAAAACTGTTTTTT.

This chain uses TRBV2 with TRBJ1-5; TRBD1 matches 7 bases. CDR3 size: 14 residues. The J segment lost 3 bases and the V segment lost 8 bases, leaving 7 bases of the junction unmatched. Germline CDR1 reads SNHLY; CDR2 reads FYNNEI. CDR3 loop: CASQVEGANQPQHF. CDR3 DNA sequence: TGTGCCAGCCAAGTGGAGGGGGCCAATCAGCCCCAGCATTTT.

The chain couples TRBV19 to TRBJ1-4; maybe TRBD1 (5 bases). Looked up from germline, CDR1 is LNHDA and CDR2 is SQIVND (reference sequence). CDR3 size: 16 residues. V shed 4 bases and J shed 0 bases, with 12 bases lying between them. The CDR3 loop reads CASSSSGGATNEKLFF. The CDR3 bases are TGTGCCAGTAGTAGCAGCGGGGGTGCAACTAATGAAAAACTGTTTTTT.

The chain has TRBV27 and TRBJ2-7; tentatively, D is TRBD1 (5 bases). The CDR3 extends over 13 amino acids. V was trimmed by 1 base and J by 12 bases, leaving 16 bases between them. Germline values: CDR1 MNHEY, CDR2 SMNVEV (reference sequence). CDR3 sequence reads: CASSLFLTGGWYF. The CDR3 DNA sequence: TGTGCCAGCAGTTTATTTTTAACAGGCGGTTGGTACTTC.

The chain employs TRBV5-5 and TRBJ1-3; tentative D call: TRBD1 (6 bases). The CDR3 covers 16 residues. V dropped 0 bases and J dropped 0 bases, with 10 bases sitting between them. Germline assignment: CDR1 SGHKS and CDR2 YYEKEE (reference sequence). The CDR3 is CASSLAGGASGNTIYF. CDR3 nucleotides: TGTGCCAGCAGCTTGGCCGGGGGGGCCTCTGGAAACACCATATATTTT.